The 32 T cell receptor beta chains reported below all come from one sample, sequenced in a study of naive and memory T cell subsets. Both TRBC1 and TRBC2 were covered by a beta constant-region primer of two equimolar oligonucleotides. Four rounds of PCR amplified the ligated cDNA using nested alpha and beta constant-region primers plus SP2. TCRdb ran MiXCR on the UMI-ligation and nested PCR reads and lists one entry per CDR3 protein. The data show about 82,000 distinct CDR3 sequences, around 9% seen once. What was sequenced was naive CD8+ T cells from blood. These receptor sequences come from a human donor in good health.

In its sample, this clonotype was seen a few times. The V and J genes are TRBV20-1 and TRBJ1-4; D call uncertain. The CDR3 runs 15 residues. Germline-derived CDR1 and CDR2 are DFQATT and SNEGSKA (reference sequence). V gave up 5 bases and J gave up 5 bases, with 18 bases separating them. The CDR3 region is CSAGPLRVGNEKLFF. The CDR3 coding sequence is TGCAGTGCTGGGCCCCTGAGGGTTGGCAATGAAAAACTGTTTTTT.

This clonotype was seen ten or more times. V and J are TRBV30 and TRBJ2-3; 9 bases match TRBD2. The CDR3 has 11 amino acids. CDR1 GTSNPN and CDR2 SVGIG come from the germline V gene (reference sequence). V was clipped by 5 bases and J by 13 bases; unmatched bases: 7. The CDR3 region has the DNA TGTGCCTGGGACACCGGGACTAGCAAGTATTTT. Residues: CAWDTGTSKYF.

The table lists this clonotype with a few counts. The rearrangement uses TRBV30 and TRBJ2-3, with D perhaps matching TRBD1 or TRBD2 (5 bases each). Germline V gene data show CDR1 as GTSNPN and CDR2 as SVGIG (reference sequence). Trimming left V 0 bases short and J 0 bases short, with 7 bases between. The CDR3 sequence is 14 residues long. CDR3 residues: CAWSVGASTDTQYF. As DNA, the CDR3 is TGTGCCTGGAGTGTCGGGGCTAGCACAGATACGCAGTATTTT. The full variable domain, with the rest looked up from reference TRBV30 and TRBJ2-3, is SQTIHQWPATLVQPVGSPLSLECTVEGTSNPNLYWYRQAAGRGLQLLFYSVGIGQISSEVPQNLSASRPQDRQFILSSKKLLLSDSGFYLCAWSVGASTDTQYFGPGTRLTVL.

This clonotype turned up a few times. The chain has TRBV7-9 and TRBJ2-2, with 8 bases lining up with TRBD1. The CDR3 has 19 residues. Germline CDR1 reads SEHNR; CDR2 reads FQNEAQ (reference sequence). V shed 4 bases, J shed 1 base, and the junction held 14 bases outside the gene matches. CDR3 loop: CASSSGQGLAPWNTGELFF. The CDR3 DNA sequence: TGTGCCAGCAGCTCAGGACAGGGCCTCGCCCCCTGGAACACCGGGGAGCTGTTTTTT.

This clonotype was seen ten or more times. The J gene is TRBJ2-3, the V gene TRBV11-2, with 11 bases fitting TRBD2. V shed 5 bases, J shed 2 bases, and the junction held 9 bases outside the gene matches. Germline V gene lookup returns CDR1 SGHAT and CDR2 FQNNGV. This CDR3 spans 17 amino acids. The CDR3 reads CASSLRGTSGYTDTQYF. The CDR3 nucleotides are TGTGCCAGCAGCCTTCGAGGGACTAGCGGATACACAGATACGCAGTATTTT.

This clonotype was recorded many times. This rearrangement joins TRBV27 to TRBJ1-5, with D perhaps matching TRBD1 (5 bases). The CDR3 consists of 13 residues. Trimming stripped 10 bases from V and 6 bases from J, with 16 bases between. CDR1 and CDR2 (germline): MNHEY, SMNVEV (reference sequence). CDR3 DNA sequence: TGTGCCACGGGGAGGGGAGTGGGTCAGCCCCAGCATTTT. Encoded protein: CATGRGVGQPQHF.

The gene calls are TRBV2 and TRBJ2-3; a possible D gene is TRBD2 (6 bases). V was pared by 6 bases and J by 0 bases, with 13 bases between. The CDR3 spans 15 residues. Germline CDR1 SNHLY, CDR2 FYNNEI. The CDR3 bases are TGTGCCAGCAGCCCACTGGCGGGAAGCACAGATACGCAGTATTTT. Encoded protein: CASSPLAGSTDTQYF.

A few counts support this clonotype. The chain links TRBV9 to TRBJ1-1; possible D gene TRBD1, 6 bases. Trimming took off 1 base at V and 4 bases at J, with 14 bases between the two ends. CDR3 size: 15 residues. Germline V gene sequence: CDR1 SGDLS, CDR2 YYNGEE. The CDR3 is CASSVKGGSGTEAFF. The CDR3 coding sequence is TGTGCCAGCAGCGTAAAAGGGGGATCGGGCACTGAAGCTTTCTTT.

This clonotype is a singleton in its sample. The junction and the germline gene differ at one end; a read error may be behind it. The chain joins TRBV7-9 to TRBJ2-6; 7 positions agree with TRBD1. Germline-derived CDR1 and CDR2 are SEHNR and FQNEAQ (reference sequence). The CDR3 loop spans 17 amino acids. The CDR3 region is CASININQGTGANVQTF. The CDR3 DNA follows: TGTGCCAGCATCAACATCAATCAGGGTACAGGGGCCAACGTCCAGACTTTC. Full variable domain (outside the CDR3, taken from reference TRBV7-9 and TRBJ2-6): DTGVSQNPRHKITKRGQNVTFRCDPISEHNRLYWYRQTLGQGPEFLTYFQNEAQLEKSRLLSDRFSAERPKGSFSTLEIQRTEQGDSAMYLCASININQGTGANVQTFGAGSRLTVL.

The genes are TRBV25-1 and TRBJ2-3, with TRBD2 matching over 8 bases. V lost 1 base and J lost 2; bases outside the gene matches: 5. Germline V gene lookup returns CDR1 MGHDK and CDR2 SYGVNS. There are 16 residues in the CDR3. The CDR3 protein is CASSEFPAGVTDTQYF. The CDR3 DNA is TGTGCCAGCAGTGAATTCCCAGCGGGGGTCACAGATACGCAGTATTTT. The full variable domain, in which reference TRBV25-1 and TRBJ2-3 provide the parts outside the CDR3, is EADIYQTPRYLVIGTGKKITLECSQTMGHDKMYWYQQDPGMELHLIHYSYGVNSTEKGDLSSESTVSRIRTEHFPLTLESARPSHTSQYLCASSEFPAGVTDTQYFGPGTRLTVL.

This clonotype occurred a few times. This sequence joins TRBV19 and TRBJ2-1, with D possibly matching TRBD2 (6 bases). The CDR3 has 19 amino acids. The V gene's germline CDR1 is LNHDA and CDR2 SQIVND (reference sequence). Trimming took 0 bases from V and 3 from J, leaving 21 bases between them. The CDR3: CASSIDLRLSGLNYNEQFF. For the CDR3, the DNA is TGTGCCAGTAGTATAGATCTCCGTCTTTCGGGACTCAACTACAATGAGCAGTTCTTC.

The V call is TRBV30, the J call TRBJ2-1; no definite D call. Between the trimmed V and J ends, which lost 1 base and 6 bases, there was a span of 7 bases. Germline assignment: CDR1 GTSNPN and CDR2 SVGIG (reference sequence). This CDR3 region has 12 residues. CDR3: CAWSAPPNEQFF. The CDR3 region has the DNA TGTGCCTGGAGTGCCCCTCCCAATGAGCAGTTCTTC.

This clonotype appeared a few times. The rearrangement uses TRBV29-1 and TRBJ2-1; TRBD2 agrees at 12 bases. With V trimmed by 7 bases and J by 8 bases, 6 bases remained unmatched. CDR3 length: 13 residues. Germline loops: CDR1 SQVTM, CDR2 ANQGSEA. The CDR3 protein is CSATSGSRYEQFF. CDR3 sequence (DNA): TGCAGCGCGACTAGCGGGAGTAGATATGAGCAGTTCTTC.

The V gene is TRBV4-1, the J gene TRBJ2-7; D unresolved. The CDR3 spans 15 residues. In germline, CDR1 is MGHRA, CDR2 YSYEKL. V was trimmed by 1 base and J by 1 base, leaving 11 bases between them. In DNA, the CDR3 is TGCGCCAGCAGCCAAGGACGGAGCACTTCCTACGAGCAGTACTTC. This codes for CASSQGRSTSYEQYF.

This clonotype was recorded at least ten times. V is TRBV5-4 and J is TRBJ2-3; D may correspond to TRBD1 or TRBD2 (5 bases each). The germline V gene has CDR1 SGHNT and CDR2 YYREEE (reference sequence). V was pared by 1 base and J by 2 bases, with 11 bases between. The CDR3 consists of 15 residues. In DNA form, the CDR3 reads TGTGCCAGCAGCTTGTGGGGGACGAACACAGATACGCAGTATTTT. Encoded protein: CASSLWGTNTDTQYF.

This clonotype was counted many times. V usage is TRBV11-1 and J usage is TRBJ2-7; 7 bases match TRBD1. The CDR3 extends over 14 amino acids. Germline lookup yields CDR1 SGHAT and CDR2 FQDESV (reference sequence). The ends lost 2 bases at V and 1 base at J; junction bases unmatched: 2. The CDR3 region is CASSLQGVSYEQYF. The CDR3 DNA sequence: TGTGCCAGCAGCTTACAGGGGGTATCCTACGAGCAGTACTTC.

This clonotype turned up a few times. The chain joins TRBV7-3 to TRBJ2-7, with D unresolved. This CDR3 has 13 residues. Germline lookup yields CDR1 SGHTA and CDR2 FQGTGA. Trimming pared 3 bases from V and 6 bases from J, leaving 12 bases between. The CDR3: CASSFVPGREQYF. DNA of the CDR3: TGTGCCAGCAGCTTTGTCCCCGGGCGCGAGCAGTACTTC.

This chain joins TRBV27 and TRBJ2-1; D may be TRBD2 (6 bases). Germline lookup yields CDR1 MNHEY and CDR2 SMNVEV (reference sequence). CDR3 length: 15 amino acids. The V and J ends lost 10 bases and 0 bases respectively, with 16 bases between them. The CDR3 DNA sequence: TGTGCCACCTCGCGGGGATACAGCTCCTACAATGAGCAGTTCTTC. Protein sequence: CATSRGYSSYNEQFF.

There are a few counts of this clonotype. The V and J genes are TRBV28 and TRBJ1-1; 7 bases are shared with TRBD1. The CDR3 runs 15 residues. Trimming removed 3 bases from V and 7 bases from J; junction bases left unmatched: 11. Germline CDR1 reads MDHEN; CDR2 reads SYDVKM. This CDR3 is CASSFPGQVVSEAFF. CDR3 nucleotide sequence: TGTGCCAGCAGTTTTCCCGGACAGGTGGTGAGTGAAGCTTTCTTT.

This clonotype was observed a few times. The V gene is TRBV21-1, the J gene TRBJ2-7; TRBD1 is the table's D call and was not checked against the DNA. TRBV21-1 is annotated as a pseudogene. The CDR3 runs 15 residues. CDR3 in DNA: TGTGCCAGCAGCAAAGGGGACAGGCGATCCTACGAGCAGTACTTC. Its protein product is CASSKGDRRSYEQYF.

The chain is built from TRBV24-1 and TRBJ2-2; D not certain. The CDR3 totals 11 residues. Germline assignment: CDR1 KGHDR and CDR2 SFDVKD. V dropped 12 bases and J dropped 3 bases, with 7 bases sitting between them. CDR3: CAVQHTGELFF. The CDR3 DNA reads TGTGCCGTACAGCACACCGGGGAGCTGTTTTTT.

The V and J genes are TRBV29-1 and TRBJ2-7; D perhaps matches TRBD2 (5 bases). This CDR3 contains 15 residues. Trimming took off 3 bases at V and 2 bases at J, with 17 bases between the two ends. The germline V gene encodes CDR1 SQVTM and CDR2 ANQGSEA. For the CDR3, the DNA is TGCAGCGTTGACCTTTTTGGTCAGGAGGCCTACGAGCAGTACTTC. This translates into CSVDLFGQEAYEQYF.

The CDR3 reads CASTPGLAGGNEQFF. Here the CDR3 DNA reads TGTGCCAGCACCCCGGGTTTAGCGGGAGGCAATGAGCAGTTCTTC. The chain is built from TRBV7-9 and TRBJ2-1; 10 nucleotides match TRBD2. The ends lost 7 bases at V and 6 bases at J; junction bases unmatched: 9. CDR1 and CDR2 from the germline V gene are SEHNR and FQNEAQ (reference sequence). The CDR3 is 15 amino acids.

This clonotype was counted ten times or more. This chain joins TRBV19 and TRBJ1-3; D not certain. This CDR3 is 14 amino acids long. V was trimmed by 3 bases and J by 1 base, leaving 7 bases between them. Per the germline V gene, CDR1 is LNHDA and CDR2 is SQIVND (reference sequence). The CDR3 DNA is TGTGCCAGTAGTATTCGGGGTTCTGGAAACACCATATATTTT. Translation gives CASSIRGSGNTIYF. Drawing the rest from reference TRBV19 and TRBJ1-3, the complete variable domain is DGGITQSPKYLFRKEGQNVTLSCEQNLNHDAMYWYRQDPGQGLRLIYYSQIVNDFQKGDIAEGYSVSREKKESFPLTVTSAQKNPTAFYLCASSIRGSGNTIYFGEGSWLTVV.

The chain employs TRBV20-1 and TRBJ2-7; TRBD2 matches 8 bases. The CDR3 is made up of 14 amino acids. J gave up 3 bases and V 5 bases, and 9 bases lay outside the gene matches. Germline V CDR1 and CDR2: DFQATT, SNEGSKA (reference sequence). Here the CDR3 reads CSAPSGGLIYEQYF. CDR3 DNA sequence: TGCAGTGCTCCCTCGGGAGGGTTGATCTACGAGCAGTACTTC.

This clonotype was detected a few times. The chain employs TRBV20-1 and TRBJ2-4; possibly TRBD1 or TRBD2 for D (6 bases each). Germline V gene sequence: CDR1 DFQATT, CDR2 SNEGSKA (reference sequence). V shed 5 bases and J shed 2 bases, with 10 bases lying between them. CDR3 length: 13 amino acids. CDR3 nucleotides: TGCAGTGCTTTAGGGGGGTCCAAAAACATTCAGTACTTC. Amino acid sequence: CSALGGSKNIQYF.

Remarks on this clonotype: Given a much more abundant clone one base away, this may be a read error. The chain is built from TRBV6-2 or TRBV6-3 and TRBJ1-1; D gene unclear. The CDR3 covers 15 residues. Germline loops: CDR1 MNHEY, CDR2 SVGEGT. V lost 6 bases, J lost 4 bases, and 18 bases lay in between. DNA of the CDR3: TGTGCCAGCAGACATATGGAACCGGTAGTCACTGAAGCTTTCTTT. As protein: CASRHMEPVVTEAFF.

This clonotype was seen repeatedly, ten times or more. The chain is built from TRBV15 and TRBJ1-5; the D gene is possibly TRBD1 (5 bases). The germline V gene has CDR1 LNHNV and CDR2 YYDKDF (reference sequence). The CDR3 has 15 residues. Trimming took off 0 bases at V and 6 bases at J, with 12 bases between the two ends. The CDR3 bases are TGTGCCACCAGCAGAGAGGCAGGGACTAGTCAGCCCCAGCATTTT. It yields the protein CATSREAGTSQPQHF. Based on the CDR3 plus reference TRBV15 and TRBJ1-5, the full variable domain is DAMVIQNPRYQVTQFGKPVTLSCSQTLNHNVMYWYQQKSSQAPKLLFHYYDKDFNNEADTPDNFQSRRPNTSFCFLDIRSPGLGDTAMYLCATSREAGTSQPQHFGDGTRLSIL.

The chain carries TRBV10-3 and TRBJ2-6; 7 nucleotides agree with TRBD2. V lost 8 bases and J lost 4; bases outside the gene matches: 5. Germline CDR1 reads ENHRY; CDR2 reads SYGVKD. The CDR3 sequence is 14 residues long. This CDR3 is CAIRGRAGANVLTF. CDR3 nucleotide sequence: TGTGCCATCCGGGGGAGGGCCGGGGCCAACGTCCTGACTTTC.

This clonotype was counted many times. The rearrangement uses TRBV13 and TRBJ2-7; 10 positions agree with TRBD1. Germline V gene lookup returns CDR1 PRHDT and CDR2 FYEKMQ (reference sequence). The V and J ends lost 6 bases and 1 base, in that order; junction bases with no gene match: 6. This CDR3 spans 15 amino acids. CDR3 region: CASSSGTGDSYEQYF. The CDR3 nucleotides read TGTGCCAGCAGTTCCGGGACAGGGGATTCCTACGAGCAGTACTTC. Variable domain in full (rest from reference TRBV13 and TRBJ2-7): AAGVIQSPRHLIKEKRETATLKCYPIPRHDTVYWYQQGPGQDPQFLISFYEKMQSDKGSIPDRFSAQQFSDYHSELNMSSLELGDSALYFCASSSGTGDSYEQYFGPGTRLTVT.

This chain joins TRBV7-4 and TRBJ1-5; tentative D call: TRBD1 (6 bases). CDR3 length: 23 residues. The V and J ends lost 3 bases and 0 bases respectively, with 33 bases between them. CDR1 is SGHVT and CDR2 is SQSDAQ in the germline V gene. The chain's CDR3 is CASSFPHPGVGTLKRDSNQPQHF. The CDR3 DNA is TGTGCCAGCAGCTTCCCACACCCAGGGGTTGGGACGTTGAAAAGAGATAGCAATCAGCCCCAGCATTTT.

There are a few counts of this clonotype. The chain has TRBV12-3 or TRBV12-4 and TRBJ2-7; D uncertain. CDR3 size: 11 residues. V gave up 6 bases and J gave up 6 bases, with 9 bases separating them. The CDR3 region is CASSLPGEQYF. The CDR3 DNA sequence: TGTGCCAGCAGCCTGCCGGGCGAGCAGTACTTC.